The following is a T cell receptor (beta chain) sequence with its context. Its antigen remains undetermined. The input lacks base qualities; no much larger clone sits a single base away. The data were taken from a study of T cells in Graves' hyperthyroidism and ophthalmopathy (dated by TCRdb to the late 2010s). Looking at the study overall: Peripheral blood was collected at initial diagnosis, before any treatment. TCR V-J signatures able to tell the groups apart were searched for in a discovery cohort of 95 or so patients, of whom approximately 40 had Graves' ophthalmopathy and around 58 had stable Graves' hyperthyroidism. An independent validation cohort of around 19 hyperthyroidism patients and about 15 patients who later progressed to ophthalmopathy tested prospective prediction of ophthalmopathy. For training and testing, the 100 or so patients in the discovery cohort were randomly divided in a 7:3 ratio. In addition, the study compared T-cell repertoires in thyroid tissue and in blood from roughly 6 Graves' hyperthyroidism patients. Following sampling, methimazole starting at 30 mg daily was given to hyperthyroidism patients, and high-dose intravenous methylprednisolone was given to ophthalmopathy patients. TCR Vbeta CDR3 sequencing of 140 or so peripheral blood samples (over 40 ophthalmopathy, 75 hyperthyroidism and around 17 progressor patients) is reported in the paper. Findings and caveats that apply to the study as a whole: In cross-validation, a model built on a 13 V-J signature told ophthalmopathy apart from stable hyperthyroidism with under 90% sensitivity and approximately 81% specificity, and in testing the same model reached 80%/75%. During validation, the model predicted progression to ophthalmopathy a median of roughly six months ahead of onset, with approximately 71% sensitivity and 72% to 85% specificity. Blood samples also contained most of the expanded thyroid clonotypes (frequency above 0.001), which suggests that blood repertoires may reflect thyroid immune responses. No statistical method was used to set the sample size in advance, and investigators knew the group allocation.

The TCR beta CDR3 regions were amplified from RNA transcripts. A first-round RT-PCR of the TCR CDR3 used the HTBI primer set with the Qiagen OneStep RT-PCR kit. A second multiplex PCR round built the libraries, followed by size selection and purification. The libraries were sequenced on an Illumina HiSeq2000 using paired-end 100 bp reads. In the authors' own workflow: SOAPnuke was used to process the raw data, removing reads that contained adapters or uncalled bases, had a mean Phred below 15, or lacked an exact match to the constant primer or identifier. High-quality paired reads were merged with COPE v1.2.5, and unique nucleotide sequences were defined as clonotypes. Clonotypes were aligned to IMGT TRBV, TRBD and TRBJ reference segments using MiTCR v1.1. Only V-J combinations with frequency above 0.0001, covering about 99% of repertoires, were analysed. The TCS score was defined as the ratio of F50 (clonal expansion) to E x V (chaos), calculated using BLOSUM62-based TCRdist between CDR3 peptides within each V-J. Welch's t-statistics and random forest reduced roughly 500 V-J features to under 15, which were used in a naive Bayes classifier (R e1071). TCRdb trimmed public reads at Q25 via fastp, called clones via MiXCR and kept in-frame beta chains. Every entry covers one CDR3 protein and lists the most common genes and DNA from its rows. For this entry, the V and J calls and clone size follow TCRdb and not the study's own pipeline. A total of approximately 560,000 distinct CDR3 sequences appear in this sample, approximately 14% of them only once. The ten largest account for under 8% of the sample.

A patient counted as having stable Graves' hyperthyroidism if no progression to ophthalmopathy occurred over 18 months of follow-up. Hyperthyroidism patients were newly diagnosed, with disease duration under 2 months, and aged 18 to 65 years. Patients with uncontrolled infections, other autoimmune diseases, pregnancy or lactation were excluded. Clinical symptoms, serum thyroxine and TRAb, thyroid ultrasound, and orbital computed tomography formed the basis for the diagnoses. Ficoll-Paque density gradient centrifugation was used to isolate PBMCs from 10 ml of fresh peripheral blood. Total RNA was extracted using Trizol reagent, and RNA quality was assessed on an Agilent 2100 Bioanalyzer. The CDR3 numbers 13 residues from cysteine through phenylalanine. Only the CDR3 DNA stays, 39 bases, in frame from base 1. Trimming removed 3 bases from V and 5 bases from J; the gene matches leave 2 bases unexplained. Taken from the germline V gene, the CDR1 and CDR2 loops are KGHSH and LQKENI.

The sequence was collected from a woman aged 25 to 39 with Graves' hyperthyroidism. The sequenced sample was blood. This receptor chain uses TRBV18 and TRBJ2-3; 7 junctional bases match TRBD2. The nucleotide sequence is given as TGTGCCAGCTCACCCGGACTAGGAGATACGCAGTATTTT. Its amino acids are CASSPGLGDTQYF.